In its sample, the clone carrying this T cell receptor (beta chain) was seen a few times. No antigen is known for it. This sample is part of a study of vaccination and CD4 T cells after COVID-19. Study information: The post-COVID samples were taken a median about 15 weeks after diagnosis, anywhere from 35 to 161.

As to treatment: roughly ten-day PBMC culture with coronavirus spike peptide pools or control peptides (ViraFEST assay). CD4+ T cells that came from the unexposed donor were collected before the COVID-19 pandemic (2011-2018). Notes on the study in general: The authors identified 304 of 307 vaccine-specific clones in convalescent patients as spike mono-reactive. Reactive clone data from convalescent patients indicated a median of roughly 86% appearing only post-vaccination.

With the Oncomine TCR Beta short-read assay, DNA from cultured CD4+ T cells was sequenced. Investigators isolated genomic DNA from cultured CD4+ T cells. Each CDR3 protein is one row after TCRdb ran MiXCR on the PCR reads. The repertoire consists of roughly 7,900 distinct CDR3 sequences, with 30% to 45% occurring once and the leading ten covering 29%. Germline V gene lookup returns CDR1 GTSNPN and CDR2 SVGIG (reference sequence). The CDR3 covers 12 residues. V lost 2 bases, J lost 14 bases, and 9 bases stayed unmatched. V and J are TRBV30 and TRBJ1-2; the match to TRBD1 covers 9 bases. Material: CD4+ T cells from blood, cultured in vitro. The TCR originated in a human donor in good health. CDR3 DNA sequence: TGTGCCTGGAGTCTAGGTGGGACAGGGAATACCTTC. This encodes CAWSLGGTGNTF. Together with reference TRBV30 and TRBJ1-2, the CDR3 gives the full variable domain: SQTIHQWPATLVQPVGSPLSLECTVEGTSNPNLYWYRQAAGRGLQLLFYSVGIGQISSEVPQNLSASRPQDRQFILSSKKLLLSDSGFYLCAWSLGGTGNTFGSGTRLTVV.